This TCR beta chain was sequenced during a study of blood T cell repertoires in COVID-19. Per the germline V gene, CDR1 is LNHDA and CDR2 is SQIVND (reference sequence). The V and J ends lost 6 bases and 3 bases respectively, with 11 bases between them. This CDR3 has 14 residues. Using immunoSEQ multiplex PCR, the repertoire was profiled, and TCRdb retains in-frame clones only, with some absent. The sample has over 250,000 clones, over 75% seen once; the top ten hold about 2.5%. This chain uses TRBV19 with TRBJ1-4; no reliable D call. The clonotype was recovered from a woman in her forties or fifties with acute or convalescent COVID-19. The sample comprised peripheral blood. The CDR3 region has the DNA TGTGCCAGTAGAGAGGGCACCCCTAATGAAAAACTGTTTTTT. Encoded protein: CASREGTPNEKLFF.